This T cell receptor beta chain comes out of a study of blood T cell repertoires in COVID-19. Sequencing used immunoSEQ multiplex PCR; TCRdb keeps in-frame clones, though not all of them. The sample yields about 360,000 clones, 87% seen once. Adults between roughly 18 and 100 years of age took part from fewer than 30 US areas. CDR3 length: 14 amino acids. J gave up 6 bases and V 3 bases, and 3 bases lay outside the gene matches. CDR1 and CDR2 from the germline V gene are MNHNY and SVGAGI (reference sequence). The V gene is TRBV6-6, the J gene TRBJ2-1, with 9 positions matching TRBD2. This receptor was taken from a middle-aged man in a cohort exposed to, infected with or recovered from COVID-19 (not recorded which). The sequencing input was PBMCs or T cells enriched from blood (not recorded which). For the CDR3, the DNA is TGTGCCAGCAGTTATGGCGGGAGGGGCAATGAGCAGTTCTTC. Residues: CASSYGGRGNEQFF.